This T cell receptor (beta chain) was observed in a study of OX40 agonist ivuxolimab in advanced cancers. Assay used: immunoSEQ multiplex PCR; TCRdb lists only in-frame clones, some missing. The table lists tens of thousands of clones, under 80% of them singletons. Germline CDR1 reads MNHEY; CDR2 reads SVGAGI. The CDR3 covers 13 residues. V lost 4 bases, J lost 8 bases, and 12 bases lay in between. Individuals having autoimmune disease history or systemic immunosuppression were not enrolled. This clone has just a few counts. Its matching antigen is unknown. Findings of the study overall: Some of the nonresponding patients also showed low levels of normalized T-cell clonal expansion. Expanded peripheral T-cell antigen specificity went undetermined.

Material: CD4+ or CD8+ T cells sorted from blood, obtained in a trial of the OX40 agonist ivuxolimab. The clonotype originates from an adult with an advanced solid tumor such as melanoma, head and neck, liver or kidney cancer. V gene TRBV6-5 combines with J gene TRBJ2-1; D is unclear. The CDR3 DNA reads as TGTGCCAGCAGTTTTGGCCCCGGCGATGAGCAGTTCTTC. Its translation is CASSFGPGDEQFF.